This T cell receptor beta chain came from a study of vaccination and CD4 T cells after COVID-19. On the study more broadly: The cells were exposed to overlapping spike peptides originating from SARS-CoV-2, HCoV-NL63, HCoV-OC43 and HCoV-229E for stimulation.

Sequenced with the Oncomine TCR Beta short-read assay was DNA taken from cultured CD4+ T cells. TCRdb reanalysed the PCR reads using MiXCR and keeps one entry per CDR3 protein. The sample lists approximately 9,500 distinct CDR3 sequences; about a quarter were seen once. Per germline, CDR1 LNHDA and CDR2 SQIVND (reference sequence). Trimming removed 8 bases from V and 1 base from J; junction bases left unmatched: 4. CDR3 length equals 13 residues. On this clonotype: Its target is unknown.

The treatment is: approximately nine-day PBMC culture with coronavirus spike peptide pools or control peptides (ViraFEST assay). The material was CD4+ T cells from blood, cultured in vitro, obtained after SARS-CoV-2 vaccination. The receptor comes from a human donor who had recovered from COVID-19. V usage is TRBV19 and J usage is TRBJ1-1; 7 bases are a match to TRBD1. CDR3 sequence (DNA): TGTGCCAGTTCCAAGGGGGCGAACACTGAAGCTTTCTTT. Residues: CASSKGANTEAFF.